The clone carrying this T cell receptor beta chain was detected only once. Its antigen is unknown. The data derive from a study of cytomegalovirus exposure and HLA in healthy donors. Notes on the study in general: Using the classifier, cytomegalovirus status was reportedly diagnosed with high specificity and sensitivity. TCR beta chains numbering some 160 were designated cytomegalovirus-associated.

The CDR3 covers 16 residues. Germline V gives CDR1 LNHNV, CDR2 YYDKDF (reference sequence). J lost 5 bases, V lost 4 bases, and 11 bases had no gene match. Here immunoSEQ multiplex PCR was the method, and the copy in TCRdb shows in-frame clones only, minus some. The sample lists some 260,000 clones, 90% occurring once. The TCR sequence derives from a woman aged 30 to 39 in good health and CMV-seronegative. Sequencing was carried out using PBMCs. V usage is TRBV15 and J usage is TRBJ2-1; 7 bases are a match to TRBD1. Written as DNA, the CDR3 is TGTGCCACCAGCAAGACAGGGAGCGGTCGGGACAATGAGCAGTTCTTC. Translation gives CATSKTGSGRDNEQFF.